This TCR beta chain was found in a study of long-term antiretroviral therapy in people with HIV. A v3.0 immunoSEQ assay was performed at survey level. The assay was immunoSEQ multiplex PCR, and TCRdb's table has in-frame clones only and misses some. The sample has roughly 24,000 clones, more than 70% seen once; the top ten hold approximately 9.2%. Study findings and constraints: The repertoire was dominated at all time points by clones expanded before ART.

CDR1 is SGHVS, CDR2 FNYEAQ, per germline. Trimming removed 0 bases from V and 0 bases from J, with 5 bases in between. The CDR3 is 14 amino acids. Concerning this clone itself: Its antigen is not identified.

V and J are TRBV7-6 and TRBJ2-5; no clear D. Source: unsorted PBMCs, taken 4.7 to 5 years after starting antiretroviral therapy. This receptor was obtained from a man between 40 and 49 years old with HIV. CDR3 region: CASSLADYQETQYF. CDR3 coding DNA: TGTGCCAGCAGCTTAGCGGATTACCAAGAGACCCAGTACTTC.